A selection of T cell receptor beta chains follows, all from one sample in a study of siplizumab effects on memory and regulatory T cells. Profiling relied on immunoSEQ multiplex PCR, and the TCRdb table lists in-frame clones only, not all of them. This table holds roughly 100,000 clones, 90% to 95% found once. The specimen was CD4+ T cells sorted from blood. The receptor set was obtained from a human donor in good health. CDR3s include the opening cysteine and the closing phenylalanine or tryptophan. The order of the fields is D gene, V gene, clone size, J gene, CDR3 DNA, CDR3 protein. The D gene is left open where the match is weak. The size of a clone is reported for some rows only, either as once, few or many, or as a class for expanded clones.

TRBD1	TRBV20-1	.	TRBJ1-2	TGCAGTGCTAGGCGACAGGGTGGCTACACCTTC	CSARRQGGYTF
TRBD2	TRBV5-1	.	TRBJ2-1	TGCGCCAGCAGCGTGACTAGCGGGGGCTCCTACAATGAGCAGTTCTTC	CASSVTSGGSYNEQFF
.	TRBV4-1	.	TRBJ1-5	TGCGCCAGCAGCCAAGATTTAAACAGAAATCAGCCCCAGCATTTT	CASSQDLNRNQPQHF
.	TRBV7-3	.	TRBJ2-3	TGTGCCAGCAGCCCCTGGGGGGGCACAGATACGCAGTATTTT	CASSPWGGTDTQYF
TRBD1	TRBV5-1	.	TRBJ2-5	TGCGCCAGCAGCTGGGGCCGACAGGGCGGTTTGGAGACCCAGTACTTC	CASSWGRQGGLETQYF
.	TRBV9	.	TRBJ1-1	TGTGCCAGCAGCGCAAACTTGCTCCTGAACACTGAAGCTTTCTTT	CASSANLLLNTEAFF
.	TRBV5-7	few	TRBJ1-2	TGTGCCAGCAGCTTGGGAACTCCCCACACCTTC	CASSLGTPHTF
.	TRBV11-2	.	TRBJ1-1	TGTGCCAGCAGCTTAGATTATCGGGGTGCGAACACTGAAGCTTTCTTT	CASSLDYRGANTEAFF
.	TRBV7-9	once	TRBJ2-1	TGTGCCAGCAGCTTAGGAGCTCACAATGAGCAGTTCTTC	CASSLGAHNEQFF
.	TRBV7-2	.	TRBJ1-4	TGTGCCAGCAGCGTACCCAACGGTGCAACTAATGAAAAACTGTTTTTT	CASSVPNGATNEKLFF
.	TRBV6-1	few	TRBJ1-1	TGTGCCAGCAGTGAGAGTCTTGAAGCTTTCTTT	CASSESLEAFF
TRBD1	TRBV5-4	.	TRBJ2-1	TGTGCCAGCAGCTTGGAGGGACAGACCTACAATGAGCAGTTCTTC	CASSLEGQTYNEQFF
.	TRBV5-1	.	TRBJ1-1	TGCGCCAGCAGCTTGGAAGGGGAAGCTTTCTTT	CASSLEGEAFF
TRBD1	TRBV7-2	once	TRBJ2-3	TGTGCCAGCAGCCGACAGGGTTCCACAGATACGCAGTATTTT	CASSRQGSTDTQYF
.	TRBV11-1	.	TRBJ2-7	TGTGCCAGCAGCTTAGGGGCAGTCTACGAGCAGTACTTC	CASSLGAVYEQYF
TRBD1	TRBV30	.	TRBJ1-2	TGTGCCTGGAGTGGGCAGGGGGCCACGGGCACTTCTTACTATGGCTACACCTTC	CAWSGQGATGTSYYGYTF
TRBD1	TRBV5-1	.	TRBJ1-1	TGCGCCAGCAGCTACCGACAGGGACCTAACACTGAAGCTTTCTTT	CASSYRQGPNTEAFF
.	TRBV30	.	TRBJ1-2	TGTGCCTGGAGTGTAGGTCAGGGGTATGGCTACACCTTC	CAWSVGQGYGYTF
TRBD1	TRBV5-1	.	TRBJ2-7	TGCGCCAGCAGGTCCGGGACAGGTGACTACGAGCAGTACTTC	CASRSGTGDYEQYF
.	TRBV21-1	.	TRBJ2-7	TGTGCCAGCAGCTTCCCCTGGTGGGGTCTACCACCAAGCTCCTACGAGCAGTACTTC	CASSFPWWGLPPSSYEQYF
.	TRBV10-3	.	TRBJ2-1	TGTGCCATCAGTGCGAAAATGGTGACCCGATCTTACAATGAGCAGTTCTTC	CAISAKMVTRSYNEQFF
.	TRBV7-3	.	TRBJ1-1	TGTGCCAGCAGCGTCAGGATGGACACTGAAGCTTTCTTT	CASSVRMDTEAFF
.	TRBV4-2	.	TRBJ2-7	TGTGCCAGCAGCCAAGGGGGCTACTCCTACGAGCAGTACTTC	CASSQGGYSYEQYF
.	TRBV7-3	.	TRBJ2-2	TGTGCCAGCAGCGTTTTTGAAGGCGGGGAGCTGTTTTTT	CASSVFEGGELFF
.	TRBV29-1	.	TRBJ1-1	TGCAGCGTTGCGGTGGGGTGGGACACTGAAGCTTTCTTT	CSVAVGWDTEAFF
.	TRBV4-1	.	TRBJ1-4	TGCGCCAGCAGCCAAGGGTCCCGGGTTTCTGGTCATGAAAAACTGTTTTTT	CASSQGSRVSGHEKLFF
TRBD1	TRBV6-5	.	TRBJ1-1	TGTGCCAGCAGATGGGACAGGGAGAACACTGAAGCTTTCTTT	CASRWDRENTEAFF
TRBD1	TRBV4-1	.	TRBJ1-4	TGCGCCAGCAGCCAGGCCGCGGCCAGGGGGGGGAGTAATGAAAAACTGTTTTTT	CASSQAAARGGSNEKLFF